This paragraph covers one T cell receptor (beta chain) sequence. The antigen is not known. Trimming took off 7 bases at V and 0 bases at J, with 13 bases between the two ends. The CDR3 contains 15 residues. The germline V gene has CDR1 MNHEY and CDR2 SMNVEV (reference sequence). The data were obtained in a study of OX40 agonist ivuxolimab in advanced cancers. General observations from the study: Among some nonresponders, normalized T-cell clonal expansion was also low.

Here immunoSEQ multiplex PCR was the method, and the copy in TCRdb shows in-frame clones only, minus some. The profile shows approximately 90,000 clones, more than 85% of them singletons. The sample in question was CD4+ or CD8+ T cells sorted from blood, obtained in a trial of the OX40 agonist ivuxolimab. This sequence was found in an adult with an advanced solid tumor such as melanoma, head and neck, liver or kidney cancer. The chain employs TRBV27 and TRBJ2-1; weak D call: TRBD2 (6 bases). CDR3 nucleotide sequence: TGTGCCAGCAACGGCGGGGAGAGCTCCTACAATGAGCAGTTCTTC. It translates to CASNGGESSYNEQFF.